One and the same sample provided the 31 T cell receptor beta chains below, sequenced in a study of cytomegalovirus exposure and HLA in healthy donors. The PCR made use of 60 Vbeta and 13 Jbeta primers. Produced via immunoSEQ multiplex PCR; TCRdb's table is partial and in-frame only. Of around 300,000 clones listed, about 75% are singletons. Material for sequencing was PBMCs. Receptors were obtained from a female donor in good health and CMV-seronegative.

This clone occurred a few times. The chain links TRBV29-1 to TRBJ2-1; the match to TRBD2 covers 8 bases. The CDR3 has 15 residues. Germline CDR1 is SQVTM and CDR2 is ANQGSEA. Trimming removed 4 bases from V and 2 bases from J; junction bases left unmatched: 7. The CDR3 spells CSVGLLAGTYNEQFF. The DNA for the CDR3 is TGCAGCGTTGGTCTCTTAGCGGGAACCTACAATGAGCAGTTCTTC.

This chain connects TRBV27 to TRBJ2-5; D possibly corresponds to TRBD1 (5 bases). The CDR3 sequence is 14 residues long. Per the germline V gene, CDR1 is MNHEY and CDR2 is SMNVEV (reference sequence). V was shortened by 5 bases and J by 1 base, with 11 bases between the two germline ends. The CDR3, as DNA: TGTGCCAGCAGTAGTAGGGGATTCCAAGAGACCCAGTACTTC. Translating gives CASSSRGFQETQYF.

The chain couples TRBV27 to TRBJ1-2; possibly TRBD1 for D (5 bases). V was cut by 6 bases and J by 3 bases, with 11 bases left in between. Germline lookup yields CDR1 MNHEY and CDR2 SMNVEV (reference sequence). The CDR3 runs to 13 residues. The CDR3 loop reads CASRGGVDYGYTF. Here the CDR3 DNA reads TGTGCCAGCAGGGGGGGGGTCGACTATGGCTACACCTTC.

V is TRBV7-2 and J is TRBJ2-7, with TRBD2 matching over 12 bases. The trim removed 5 bases at V and 7 bases at J, leaving 15 bases unmatched. CDR3 length: 17 amino acids. Germline CDR1 and CDR2: SGHTA and FQGNSA. CDR3 nucleotides: TGTGCCAGCAGCCTATCCACGACCGGGACTAGCGGGTTTGAGCAGTACTTC. It yields the protein CASSLSTTGTSGFEQYF. Complete variable domain (other parts from reference TRBV7-2 and TRBJ2-7): GAGVSQSPSNKVTEKGKDVELRCDPISGHTALYWYRQSLGQGLEFLIYFQGNSAPDKSGLPSDRFSAERTGGSVSTLTIQRTQQEDSAVYLCASSLSTTGTSGFEQYFGPGTRLTVT.

This chain links TRBV18 with TRBJ2-7; TRBD1 matches at 10 bases. Germline trimming cut 5 bases from V and 0 bases from J; bases unmatched to any gene: 13. This CDR3 region has 18 residues. In germline, CDR1 is KGHSH, CDR2 LQKENI. CDR3 residues: CASSTTGGEGGSSYEQYF. In nucleotides, the CDR3 is TGTGCCAGCTCAACGACAGGGGGCGAGGGGGGAAGCTCCTACGAGCAGTACTTC.

This chain connects TRBV5-1 to TRBJ1-2; 9 bases agree with TRBD1. Germline V lookup: CDR1 SGHRS, CDR2 YFSETQ. V shed 1 base, J shed 3 bases, and the junction held 7 bases outside the gene matches. The CDR3 loop spans 16 amino acids. The CDR3 reads CASSLLGTGSYYGYTF. CDR3 in DNA: TGCGCCAGCAGCTTGCTGGGGACAGGGTCTTACTATGGCTACACCTTC. The full variable domain, with the rest looked up from reference TRBV5-1 and TRBJ1-2, is KAGVTQTPRYLIKTRGQQVTLSCSPISGHRSVSWYQQTPGQGLQFLFEYFSETQRNKGNFPGRFSGRQFSNSRSEMNVSTLELGDSALYLCASSLLGTGSYYGYTFGSGTRLTVV.

The rearrangement uses TRBV27 and TRBJ2-5, with D maybe TRBD1 (6 bases). Germline V gene lookup returns CDR1 MNHEY and CDR2 SMNVEV (reference sequence). V shed 3 bases and J shed 2 bases, with 10 bases lying between them. The CDR3 is made up of 14 amino acids. CDR3 in DNA: TGTGCCAGCAGTTTCCCAGGGGAGCAAGAGACCCAGTACTTC. It is translated as CASSFPGEQETQYF.

This clone was counted once. CDR3 sequence reads: CASSSPGHVGTQRTEAFF. In DNA form, the CDR3 reads TGTGCCAGCAGTTCACCGGGACATGTTGGTACCCAACGAACTGAAGCTTTCTTT. The chain joins TRBV28 to TRBJ1-1, with a possible D match to TRBD1 (6 bases). V was trimmed by 4 bases and J by 5 bases, leaving 26 bases between them. Germline V CDR1 and CDR2: MDHEN, SYDVKM. The CDR3 runs 18 residues.

This clone was recorded only once. The rearrangement uses TRBV5-1 and TRBJ2-3, with D unclear. The CDR3 contains 15 residues. The germline gives CDR1 SGHRS, CDR2 YFSETQ. V was cut by 4 bases and J by 0 bases, with 12 bases left in between. The DNA of the CDR3 is TGCGCCAGCAGCGTTCTACCTACTAGCACAGATACGCAGTATTTT. It is translated as CASSVLPTSTDTQYF.

The chain joins TRBV5-6 to TRBJ1-2; 10 bases map to TRBD1. The junction had 9 bases not matched to a gene; V was cut back by 4 bases and J by 9 bases. Looked up from germline, CDR1 is SGHDT and CDR2 is YYEEEE. The CDR3 covers 14 residues. Written as DNA, the CDR3 is TGTGCCAGCAGCCCCGACAGGGGGCAATTTAGCTACACCTTC. Its translation is CASSPDRGQFSYTF. The variable domain in full, with the rest retrieved from reference TRBV5-6 and TRBJ1-2, is DAGVTQSPTHLIKTRGQQVTLRCSPKSGHDTVSWYQQALGQGPQFIFQYYEEEERQRGNFPDRFSGHQFPNYSSELNVNALLLGDSALYLCASSPDRGQFSYTFGSGTRLTVV.

This clone appeared a single time. The chain employs TRBV15 and TRBJ2-3, with D possibly matching TRBD1 (5 bases). The CDR3 spans 15 residues. Trimming pared 1 base from V and 1 base from J, leaving 9 bases between. CDR1 LNHNV and CDR2 YYDKDF come from the germline V gene (reference sequence). DNA for the CDR3: TGTGCCACCAGCAGAGCCGGCAGGGGCACAGATACGCAGTATTTT. Amino acid sequence: CATSRAGRGTDTQYF. Full variable domain (rest looked up from reference TRBV15 and TRBJ2-3): DAMVIQNPRYQVTQFGKPVTLSCSQTLNHNVMYWYQQKSSQAPKLLFHYYDKDFNNEADTPDNFQSRRPNTSFCFLDIRSPGLGDTAMYLCATSRAGRGTDTQYFGPGTRLTVL.

A few counts support this clone. The CDR3 here is CASSVQGRGYTF. In DNA form, the CDR3 reads TGTGCCAGCAGCGTACAGGGCCGTGGCTACACCTTC. This chain links TRBV9 with TRBJ1-2; D possibly corresponds to TRBD1 (5 bases). Looked up from germline, CDR1 is SGDLS and CDR2 is YYNGEE. V was clipped by 1 base and J by 7 bases, with 8 bases between them. This CDR3 comprises 12 residues.

This clone appeared a few times. The rearrangement links TRBV6-5 to TRBJ2-7, with 10 bases fitting TRBD2. The V gene's germline CDR1 is MNHEY and CDR2 SVGAGI. The CDR3 is 15 residues long. V lost 5 bases to trimming and J lost 2 bases; unmatched junction nucleotides: 6. The CDR3 spells CASSVGSGRAYEQYF. The CDR3 DNA is TGTGCCAGCAGTGTGGGGAGCGGGAGGGCCTACGAGCAGTACTTC.

The CDR3 reads CASSYYSGAETQYF. In DNA form, the CDR3 reads TGTGCCAGCAGCTATTATAGCGGGGCAGAGACCCAGTACTTC. The chain links TRBV11-3 to TRBJ2-5; TRBD2 agrees at 8 bases. The CDR3 length is 14 residues. Germline V CDR1 and CDR2: SGHNT, YENEEA. V was clipped by 4 bases and J by 4 bases; unmatched bases: 5. Based on the CDR3 plus reference TRBV11-3 and TRBJ2-5, the full variable domain is EAGVVQSPRYKIIEKKQPVAFWCNPISGHNTLYWYLQNLGQGPELLIRYENEEAVDDSQLPKDRFSAERLKGVDSTLKIQPAELGDSAVYLCASSYYSGAETQYFGPGTRLLVL.

The chain couples TRBV6-1 to TRBJ2-2; D gene unclear. Looked up from germline, CDR1 is MNHNS and CDR2 is SASEGT. V lost 6 bases, J lost 0 bases, and 8 bases lay in between. The CDR3 is made up of 14 amino acids. The chain's CDR3 is CASRAEPNTGELFF. CDR3 coding DNA: TGTGCCAGCAGGGCAGAACCGAACACCGGGGAGCTGTTTTTT.

The chain has TRBV7-2 and TRBJ1-5; D gene unclear. V was shortened by 5 bases and J by 6 bases, with 8 bases between the two germline ends. Germline V gives CDR1 SGHTA, CDR2 FQGNSA. The CDR3 runs to 12 residues. The CDR3 nucleotides are TGTGCCAGCAGCATAGGCGTTCAGCCCCAGCATTTT. Residues: CASSIGVQPQHF.

The chain carries TRBV6-6 and TRBJ1-1; D is undetermined. From germline, CDR1 is MNHNY and CDR2 SVGAGI (reference sequence). Between the trimmed V and J ends, which lost 0 bases and 6 bases, there was a span of 11 bases. The CDR3 extends over 14 amino acids. CDR3 amino acids: CASSYSERISEAFF. The CDR3 DNA reads as TGTGCCAGCAGTTACTCCGAGCGGATTTCTGAAGCTTTCTTT.

This clone turned up a few times. The CDR3 nucleotides read TGTGCCAGCAGCGGCGGGGGGTTCCCCGAGCAGTACTTC. Translating it yields CASSGGGFPEQYF. The chain joins TRBV5-4 to TRBJ2-7; TRBD2 matches at 8 bases. Germline trimming cut 4 bases from V and 6 bases from J; bases unmatched to any gene: 6. Germline CDR1 reads SGHNT; CDR2 reads YYREEE (reference sequence). This CDR3 has 13 residues.

The rearrangement joins TRBV30 to TRBJ1-1; a weak D match, TRBD1 (6 bases). CDR3 length: 13 amino acids. The germline CDR1 and CDR2 sequences are GTSNPN and SVGIG (reference sequence). The V gene lost 0 bases and the J gene lost 4 bases, with 9 bases spanning the gap. CDR3 protein: CAWSVEGGTEAFF. The CDR3 DNA reads TGTGCCTGGAGTGTTGAAGGGGGCACTGAAGCTTTCTTT.

The J gene is TRBJ1-1, the V gene TRBV28, with D tentatively TRBD1 (5 bases). This CDR3 has 14 residues. Germline CDR1 is MDHEN and CDR2 is SYDVKM. Between the trimmed V and J ends, which lost 2 bases and 1 base, there was a span of 8 bases. The CDR3 sequence: CASSLQGANTEAFF. CDR3 sequence (DNA): TGTGCCAGCAGTTTACAGGGTGCGAACACTGAAGCTTTCTTT.

To note about this clone: At one of its ends the junction is not consistent with the germline gene, which may arise from a read error. The CDR3, as DNA: TGTTCCAGCAGCTTTCCAGGTTCCTACGAGCAGTACTTC. It codes for CSSSFPGSYEQYF. The chain has TRBV7-9 and TRBJ2-7; D uncertain. Germline CDR1 SEHNR, CDR2 FQNEAQ (reference sequence). The CDR3 sequence is 13 residues long.

This clone was counted a few times. The J gene is TRBJ1-3, the V gene TRBV5-1; no clear D. V lost 1 base to trimming and J lost 3 bases, with 11 bases between them. In germline, CDR1 is SGHRS, CDR2 YFSETQ. There are 15 residues in the CDR3. The DNA of the CDR3 is TGCGCCAGCAGCTTGCGGGGAGGGAGTGGAAACACCATATATTTT. Translated, it gives CASSLRGGSGNTIYF.

This chain uses TRBV6-5 with TRBJ2-7; no clear D. The length of the CDR3 is 15 residues. Trimming took 6 bases from V and 7 from J, leaving 22 bases between them. Germline loops: CDR1 MNHEY, CDR2 SVGAGI. The CDR3 nucleotides read TGTGCCAGCAGCTCCCTCCGAGCCCTTCTGAGGGAGCAGTACTTC. Its protein is CASSSLRALLREQYF.

The CDR3, as DNA: TGTGCCAGCAGCTTTAGGACCGGGACTCGCTCCTACAATGAGCAGTTCTTC. As protein: CASSFRTGTRSYNEQFF. The chain recombines TRBV7-9 with TRBJ2-1; D perhaps matches TRBD2 (6 bases). The CDR3 has 17 residues. Germline-derived CDR1 and CDR2 are SEHNR and FQNEAQ (reference sequence). Trimming pared 3 bases from V and 0 bases from J, leaving 15 bases between.

This rearrangement joins TRBV2 to TRBJ2-1; a possible D gene is TRBD2 (6 bases). Germline V gene sequence: CDR1 SNHLY, CDR2 FYNNEI. The CDR3 spans 13 residues. The germline V and J ends were trimmed by 10 bases and 7 bases, with 17 bases remaining between them. The chain's CDR3 is CATTRGSPNEQFF. The CDR3 nucleotides are TGTGCCACGACTAGAGGGTCCCCGAATGAGCAGTTCTTC.

This clone was seen a few times. The chain couples TRBV27 to TRBJ2-5, with a weak D call TRBD2 (6 bases). The CDR3 has 15 residues. The germline V gene encodes CDR1 MNHEY and CDR2 SMNVEV (reference sequence). Trimming removed 0 bases at V and 1 base at J, with 9 bases between. The CDR3: CASSLSEGTQETQYF. The CDR3 DNA reads TGTGCCAGCAGTTTATCGGAGGGGACCCAAGAGACCCAGTACTTC.

The rearrangement links TRBV2 to TRBJ2-1; D is ambiguous. Germline V gene data show CDR1 as SNHLY and CDR2 as FYNNEI. V was cut by 6 bases and J by 4 bases, with 10 bases left in between. The CDR3 covers 13 residues. The CDR3 DNA follows: TGTGCCAGCAGCGAGTCAGGTTACAATGAGCAGTTCTTC. The encoded protein is CASSESGYNEQFF.

This clone was recorded once. The chain employs TRBV7-2 and TRBJ2-7, with D uncertain. Germline V CDR1 and CDR2: SGHTA, FQGNSA. Trimming took 0 bases from V and 4 from J, leaving 13 bases between them. The CDR3 length is 15 residues. DNA for the CDR3: TGTGCCAGCAGCTTAGCCCTGGGCGACAATTACGAGCAGTACTTC. It codes for CASSLALGDNYEQYF.

This clone appeared a few times. The genes are TRBV5-1 and TRBJ2-7; 7 bases are a match to TRBD2. This CDR3 is 15 amino acids long. The germline CDR1 and CDR2 sequences are SGHRS and YFSETQ. V was clipped by 2 bases and J by 0 bases; unmatched bases: 5. The CDR3 protein is CASSFWGGSSYEQYF. Written as DNA, the CDR3 is TGCGCCAGCAGCTTTTGGGGGGGTAGCTCCTACGAGCAGTACTTC.

The chain has TRBV21-1 and TRBJ1-2; TRBD1, as called in the table, went unchecked against the DNA. TRBV21-1 is flagged as a pseudogene. This CDR3 is built from 14 residues. For the CDR3, the DNA is TGTGCCAGCAGCAAAGGGGGCGCAAAATCAGGCTACACCTTC. It codes for CASSKGGAKSGYTF.

J is TRBJ2-7 and V is TRBV20-1, with D possibly being TRBD2 (5 bases). Germline V gives CDR1 DFQATT, CDR2 SNEGSKA (reference sequence). The CDR3 has 10 amino acids. The CDR3 DNA reads TGCAGGCCCCGGAGGCACGAGCAGTACTTC. Its translation: CRPRRHEQYF.